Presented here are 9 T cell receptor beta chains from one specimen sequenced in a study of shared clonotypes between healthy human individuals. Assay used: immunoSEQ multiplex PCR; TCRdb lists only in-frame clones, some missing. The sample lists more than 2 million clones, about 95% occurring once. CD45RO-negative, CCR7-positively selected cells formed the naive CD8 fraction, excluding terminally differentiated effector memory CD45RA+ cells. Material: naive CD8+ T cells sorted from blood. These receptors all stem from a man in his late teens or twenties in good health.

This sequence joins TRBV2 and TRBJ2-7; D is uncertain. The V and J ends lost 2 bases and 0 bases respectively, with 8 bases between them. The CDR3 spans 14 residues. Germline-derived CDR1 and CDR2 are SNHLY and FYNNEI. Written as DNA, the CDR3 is TGTGCCAGCAGTGAATTTGTTAGCTCCTACGAGCAGTACTTC. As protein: CASSEFVSSYEQYF.

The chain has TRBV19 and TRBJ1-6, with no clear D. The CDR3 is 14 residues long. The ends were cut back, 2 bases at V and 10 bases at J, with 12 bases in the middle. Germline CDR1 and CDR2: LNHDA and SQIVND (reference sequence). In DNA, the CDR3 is TGTGCCAGTAGTATACTGGACCTAAACTCACCCCTCCACTTT. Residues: CASSILDLNSPLHF.

In nucleotides, the CDR3 is TGTGCCAGCAGCGTCCTGGACAGCCCCACAGATACGCAGTATTTT. It translates to CASSVLDSPTDTQYF. This chain uses TRBV9 with TRBJ2-3; a weak D match, TRBD1 (6 bases). The germline gives CDR1 SGDLS, CDR2 YYNGEE. The CDR3 is 15 amino acids. Trimming shortened V by 2 bases and J by 2 bases, and 12 bases separated the two germline ends.

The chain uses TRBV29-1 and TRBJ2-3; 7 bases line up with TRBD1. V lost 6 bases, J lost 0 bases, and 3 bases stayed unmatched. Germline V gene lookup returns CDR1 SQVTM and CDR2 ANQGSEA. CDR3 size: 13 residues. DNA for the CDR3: TGCAGCGTCACAGGGGACAGCACAGATACGCAGTATTTT. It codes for CSVTGDSTDTQYF.

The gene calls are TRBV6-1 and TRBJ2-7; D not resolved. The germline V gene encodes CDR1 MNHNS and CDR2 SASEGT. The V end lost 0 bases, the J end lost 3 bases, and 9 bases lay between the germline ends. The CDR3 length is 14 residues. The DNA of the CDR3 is TGTGCCAGCAGTGAAGCAGGGAATGGCTACGAGCAGTACTTC. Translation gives CASSEAGNGYEQYF.

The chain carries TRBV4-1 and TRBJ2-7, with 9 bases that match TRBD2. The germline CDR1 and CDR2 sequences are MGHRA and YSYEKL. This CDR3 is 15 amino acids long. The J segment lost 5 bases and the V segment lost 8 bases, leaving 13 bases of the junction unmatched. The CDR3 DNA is TGCGCCAGCGGCTCGGAGGCGGGAGGGCTAGACGAGCAGTACTTC. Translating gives CASGSEAGGLDEQYF.

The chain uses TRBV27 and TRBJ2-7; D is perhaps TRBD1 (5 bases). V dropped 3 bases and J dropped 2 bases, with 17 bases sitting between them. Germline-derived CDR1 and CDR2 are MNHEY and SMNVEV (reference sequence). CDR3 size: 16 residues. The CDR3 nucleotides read TGTGCCAGCAGTTTTGGGGCAGGAGAAACCACCTACGAGCAGTACTTC. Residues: CASSFGAGETTYEQYF.

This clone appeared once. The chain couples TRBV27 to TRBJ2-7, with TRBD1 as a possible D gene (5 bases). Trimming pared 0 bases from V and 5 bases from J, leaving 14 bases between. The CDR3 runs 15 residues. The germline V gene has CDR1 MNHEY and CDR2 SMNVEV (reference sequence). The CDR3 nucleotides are TGTGCCAGCAGTTTATCTCCAGGGTTCAGCGACGAGCAGTACTTC. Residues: CASSLSPGFSDEQYF.

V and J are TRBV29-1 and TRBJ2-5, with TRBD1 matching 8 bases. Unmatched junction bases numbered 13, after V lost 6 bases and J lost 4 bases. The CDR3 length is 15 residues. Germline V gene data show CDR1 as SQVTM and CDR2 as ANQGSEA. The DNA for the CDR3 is TGCAGCGTAGTACCGACAGGGGCGATGAGAGAGACCCAGTACTTC. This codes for CSVVPTGAMRETQYF.